This TCR beta chain emerged from a study of brain metastases from non-small cell lung cancer. Study-wide findings and caveats: In 55% to 70% of brain metastases, T-cell clones were expanded compared with matched primary tumors. Paired brain metastases and primary tumors largely shared TCR repertoires. Compared with primary tumors, brain metastases showed less T-cell infiltration.

With respect to this clone: Its antigen remains unknown.

This table comes from immunoSEQ multiplex PCR, and its TCRdb copy is limited to in-frame clones, with some not included. Among about 1,400 clones, approximately 86% were seen once, and the ten largest hold around 15%. The source is a donor aged 40 or older with non-small cell lung cancer. The source material was tissue from a brain metastasis.

The CDR3 spells CASSLLYNEQFF. DNA for the CDR3: TGTGCCAGCAGCTTGCTGTACAATGAGCAGTTCTTC. The chain uses TRBV11-3 and TRBJ2-1; D uncertain. Trimming removed 3 bases at V and 4 bases at J, with 4 bases between. The germline V gene encodes CDR1 SGHNT and CDR2 YENEEA. The CDR3 loop spans 12 amino acids. Drawing the rest from reference TRBV11-3 and TRBJ2-1, the complete variable domain is EAGVVQSPRYKIIEKKQPVAFWCNPISGHNTLYWYLQNLGQGPELLIRYENEEAVDDSQLPKDRFSAERLKGVDSTLKIQPAELGDSAVYLCASSLLYNEQFFGPGTRLTVL.